This T cell receptor (beta chain) emerged from a study of CD8+ T cells in alopecia areata. Remarks on this clone: Its target is unknown.

Alopecia areata patients gave lesional scalp punch biopsies and peripheral blood samples. It was cDNA, reverse transcribed from extracted RNA, that served as the sequencing template. Data came from immunoSEQ multiplex PCR; TCRdb stores just in-frame clones and leaves some out. The sample lists about 140,000 clones; roughly 53% were seen once. V dropped 4 bases and J dropped 6 bases, with 7 bases sitting between them. Germline loops: CDR1 SEHNR, CDR2 FQNEAQ (reference sequence). CDR3 length: 11 amino acids. General study results and limits: Scalp lesions, especially in alopecia totalis/universalis, had higher clonality than normal scalp. Alphabeta T cells residing in normal skin are also sequenced in scalp samples.

This TCR was sampled from a human donor with alopecia areata. The sample here was CD4+ T cells sorted from blood, taken at week 0. This chain links TRBV7-9 with TRBJ2-7; D not resolved. Here the CDR3 DNA reads TGTGCCAGCAGCTCCATGTCCGAGCAGTACTTC. Its translation is CASSSMSEQYF.